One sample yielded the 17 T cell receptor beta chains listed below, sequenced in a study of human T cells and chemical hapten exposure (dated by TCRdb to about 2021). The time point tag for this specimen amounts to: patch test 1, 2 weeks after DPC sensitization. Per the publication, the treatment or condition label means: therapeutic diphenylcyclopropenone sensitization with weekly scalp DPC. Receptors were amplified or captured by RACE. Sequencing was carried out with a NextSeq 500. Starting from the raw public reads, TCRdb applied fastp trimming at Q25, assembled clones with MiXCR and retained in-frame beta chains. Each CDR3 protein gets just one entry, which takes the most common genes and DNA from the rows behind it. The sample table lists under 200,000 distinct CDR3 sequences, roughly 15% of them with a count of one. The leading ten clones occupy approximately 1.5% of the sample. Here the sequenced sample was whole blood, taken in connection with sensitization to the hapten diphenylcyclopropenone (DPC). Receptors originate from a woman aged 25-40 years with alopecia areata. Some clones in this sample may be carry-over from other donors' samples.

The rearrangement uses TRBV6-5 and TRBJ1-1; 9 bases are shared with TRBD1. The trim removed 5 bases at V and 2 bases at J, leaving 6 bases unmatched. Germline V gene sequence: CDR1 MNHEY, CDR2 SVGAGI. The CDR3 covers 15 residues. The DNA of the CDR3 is TGTGCCAGCAGTACGGGACAGGGCCGAAACACTGAAGCTTTCTTT. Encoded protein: CASSTGQGRNTEAFF.

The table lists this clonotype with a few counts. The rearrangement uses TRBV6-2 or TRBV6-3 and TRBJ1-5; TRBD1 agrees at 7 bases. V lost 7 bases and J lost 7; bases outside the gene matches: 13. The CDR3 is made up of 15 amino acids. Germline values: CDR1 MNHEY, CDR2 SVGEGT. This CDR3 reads CASTRGGGARQPQHF. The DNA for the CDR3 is TGTGCCAGCACCAGGGGAGGGGGCGCTCGGCAGCCCCAGCATTTT.

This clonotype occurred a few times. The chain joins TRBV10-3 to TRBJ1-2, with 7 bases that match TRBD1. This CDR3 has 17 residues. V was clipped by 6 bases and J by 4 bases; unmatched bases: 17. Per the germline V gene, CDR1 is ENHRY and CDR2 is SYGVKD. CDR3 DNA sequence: TGTGCCATCAGCTTTGCCTCCGGACAGGAGACACGCTATGGCTACACCTTC. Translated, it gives CAISFASGQETRYGYTF.

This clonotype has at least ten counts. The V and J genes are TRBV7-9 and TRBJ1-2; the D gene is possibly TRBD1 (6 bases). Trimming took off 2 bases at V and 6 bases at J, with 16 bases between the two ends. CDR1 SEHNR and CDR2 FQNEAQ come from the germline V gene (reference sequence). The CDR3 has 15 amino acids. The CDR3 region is CASSLWLRGFDGYTF. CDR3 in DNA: TGTGCCAGCAGCTTATGGTTAAGGGGGTTTGATGGCTACACCTTC.

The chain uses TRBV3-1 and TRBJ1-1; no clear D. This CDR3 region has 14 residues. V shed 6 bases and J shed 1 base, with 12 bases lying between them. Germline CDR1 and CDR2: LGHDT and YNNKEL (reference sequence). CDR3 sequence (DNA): TGTGCCAGCAGTCCGGTCCAACGGAACACTGAAGCTTTCTTT. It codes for CASSPVQRNTEAFF.

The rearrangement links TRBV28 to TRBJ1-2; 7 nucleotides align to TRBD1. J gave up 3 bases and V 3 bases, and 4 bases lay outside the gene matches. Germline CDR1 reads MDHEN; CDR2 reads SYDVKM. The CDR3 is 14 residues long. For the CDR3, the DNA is TGTGCCAGCAGTTTGACAGGGCGTGACTATGGCTACACCTTC. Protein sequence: CASSLTGRDYGYTF.

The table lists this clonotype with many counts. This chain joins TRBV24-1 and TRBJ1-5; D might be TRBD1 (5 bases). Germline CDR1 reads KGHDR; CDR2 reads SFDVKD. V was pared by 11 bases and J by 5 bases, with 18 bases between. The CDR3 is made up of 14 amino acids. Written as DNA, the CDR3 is TGTGCCAGTGCACCCGCGGACACAGATCAGCCCCAGCATTTT. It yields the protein CASAPADTDQPQHF.

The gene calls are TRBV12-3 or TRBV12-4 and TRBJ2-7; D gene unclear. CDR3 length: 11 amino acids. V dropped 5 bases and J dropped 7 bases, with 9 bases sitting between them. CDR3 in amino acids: CASSAYSEQYF. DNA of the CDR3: TGTGCCAGCAGTGCTTACTCTGAGCAGTACTTC.

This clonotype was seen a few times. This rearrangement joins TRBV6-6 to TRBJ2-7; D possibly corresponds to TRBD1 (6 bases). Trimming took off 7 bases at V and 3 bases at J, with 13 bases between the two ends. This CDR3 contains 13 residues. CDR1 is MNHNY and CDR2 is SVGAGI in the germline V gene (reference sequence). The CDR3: CASTPAGDYEQYF. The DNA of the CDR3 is TGTGCCAGCACCCCAGCAGGGGACTACGAGCAGTACTTC.

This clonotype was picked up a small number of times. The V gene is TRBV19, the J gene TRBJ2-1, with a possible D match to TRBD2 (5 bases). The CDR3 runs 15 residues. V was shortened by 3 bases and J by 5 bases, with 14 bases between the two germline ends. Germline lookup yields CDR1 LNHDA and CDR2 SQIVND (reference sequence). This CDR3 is CASSIGVLSHNEQFF. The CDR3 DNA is TGTGCCAGTAGTATCGGGGTATTGTCCCACAATGAGCAGTTCTTC.

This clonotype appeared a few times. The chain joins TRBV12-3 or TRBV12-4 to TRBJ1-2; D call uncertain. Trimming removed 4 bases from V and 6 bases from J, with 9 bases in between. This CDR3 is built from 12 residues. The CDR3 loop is CASSWATNGYTF. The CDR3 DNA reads TGTGCCAGCAGTTGGGCTACAAATGGCTACACCTTC.

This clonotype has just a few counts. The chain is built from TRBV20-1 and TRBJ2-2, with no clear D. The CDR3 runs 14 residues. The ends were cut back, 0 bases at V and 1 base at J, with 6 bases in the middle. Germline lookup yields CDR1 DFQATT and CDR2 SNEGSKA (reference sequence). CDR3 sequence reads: CSARDAENTGELFF. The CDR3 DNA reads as TGCAGTGCTAGAGATGCAGAGAACACCGGGGAGCTGTTTTTT.

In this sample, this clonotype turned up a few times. The CDR3 loop is CASSGDRAGNTIYF. DNA of the CDR3: TGTGCCAGCAGCGGGGACAGGGCTGGAAACACCATATATTTT. The rearrangement uses TRBV9 and TRBJ1-3; TRBD1 aligns across 9 bases. V was pared by 3 bases and J by 2 bases, with 0 bases of the junction left unmatched. Germline V gene data show CDR1 as SGDLS and CDR2 as YYNGEE. The CDR3 has 14 residues.

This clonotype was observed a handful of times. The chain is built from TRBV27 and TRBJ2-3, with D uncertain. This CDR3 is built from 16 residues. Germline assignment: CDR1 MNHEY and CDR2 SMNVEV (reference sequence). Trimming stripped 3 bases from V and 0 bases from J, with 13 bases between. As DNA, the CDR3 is TGTGCCAGCAGTTTCCGAGCAGGTTCTAGCACAGATACGCAGTATTTT. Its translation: CASSFRAGSSTDTQYF.

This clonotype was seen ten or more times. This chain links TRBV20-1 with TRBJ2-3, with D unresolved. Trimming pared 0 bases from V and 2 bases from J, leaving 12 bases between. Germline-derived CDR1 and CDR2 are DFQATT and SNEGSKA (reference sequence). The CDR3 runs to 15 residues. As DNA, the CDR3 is TGCAGTGCTAGAGACCTACGCCGTGACACAGATACGCAGTATTTT. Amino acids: CSARDLRRDTDTQYF.

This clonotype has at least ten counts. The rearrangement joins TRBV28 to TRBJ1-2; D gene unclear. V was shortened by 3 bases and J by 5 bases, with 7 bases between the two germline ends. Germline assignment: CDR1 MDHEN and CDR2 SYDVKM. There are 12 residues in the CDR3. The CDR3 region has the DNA TGTGCCAGCAGTTTGATGAGTTATGGCTACACCTTC. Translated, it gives CASSLMSYGYTF.

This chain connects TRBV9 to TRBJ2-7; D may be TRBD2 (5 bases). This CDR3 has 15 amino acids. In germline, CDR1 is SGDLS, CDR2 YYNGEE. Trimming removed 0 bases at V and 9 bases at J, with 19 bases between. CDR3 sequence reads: CASSVGLVAGAGQYF. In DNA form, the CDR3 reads TGTGCCAGCAGCGTAGGTCTTGTGGCGGGTGCAGGGCAGTACTTC. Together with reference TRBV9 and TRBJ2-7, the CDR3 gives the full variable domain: DSGVTQTPKHLITATGQRVTLRCSPRSGDLSVYWYQQSLDQGLQFLIQYYNGEERAKGNILERFSAQQFPDLHSELNLSSLELGDSALYFCASSVGLVAGAGQYFGPGTRLTVT.